This passage covers 20 T cell receptor beta chains from one sample sequenced in a study of T cell responses to AZD1222 COVID-19 vaccine (dated by TCRdb to the early 2020s). Library generation was performed with the immunoSEQ multiplex PCR assay. TCRdb took this table from immuneACCESS and kept in-frame rearrangements with V and J called. Such tables lack part of the clones; where checked against another copy, unresolved V genes explain under half of the gap, and the rest is unexplained. The sample profile shows roughly 120,000 clones; roughly 90% of them were found once. Of the sample, more than 7.5% falls within the top ten clones. Read against the paper, the sample's time point label means: baseline before first vaccination. The source was peripheral blood, collected on day 0 of AZD1222 vaccination. These receptor sequences come from an adult in good health.

This clone came up once. The V gene is TRBV5-4, the J gene TRBJ1-2, with D tentatively TRBD1 (6 bases). The V end lost 3 bases, the J end lost 2 bases, and 11 bases lay between the germline ends. The CDR3 loop spans 14 amino acids. Germline CDR1 is SGHNT and CDR2 is YYREEE (reference sequence). DNA of the CDR3: TGTGCCAGCAGCTCACAGGGATCCAACTATGGCTACACCTTC. Protein sequence: CASSSQGSNYGYTF.

The chain employs TRBV6-5 and TRBJ1-6; the match to TRBD1 covers 7 bases. The CDR3 loop spans 13 amino acids. CDR1 MNHEY and CDR2 SVGAGI come from the germline V gene. The V segment lost 8 bases and the J segment 7 bases; nucleotides outside the gene matches: 5. The CDR3 spells CASRRDRNSPLHF. The CDR3 bases are TGTGCCAGCCGAAGGGACAGAAATTCACCCCTCCACTTT.

This clone appeared once. The gene calls are TRBV7-8 and TRBJ1-1; D remains unclear. The CDR3 runs to 13 residues. V lost 2 bases to trimming and J lost 2 bases, with 6 bases between them. CDR1 is SGHVS, CDR2 FQNEAQ, per germline. The CDR3 nucleotides are TGTGCCAGCAGCTTACAGCTCAACACTGAAGCTTTCTTT. This translates into CASSLQLNTEAFF.

The V gene is TRBV19, the J gene TRBJ1-6; no reliable D call. Germline CDR1 is LNHDA and CDR2 is SQIVND (reference sequence). CDR3 size: 13 residues. V lost 3 bases and J 8 bases, leaving 8 bases between the germline ends. CDR3 amino acids: CASSMDGYSPLHF. The DNA for the CDR3 is TGTGCCAGTAGTATGGACGGCTATTCACCCCTCCACTTT. The full variable domain, completed using reference TRBV19 and TRBJ1-6, is DGGITQSPKYLFRKEGQNVTLSCEQNLNHDAMYWYRQDPGQGLRLIYYSQIVNDFQKGDIAEGYSVSREKKESFPLTVTSAQKNPTAFYLCASSMDGYSPLHFGNGTRLTVT.

This chain connects TRBV6-1 to TRBJ2-6; 14 nucleotides match TRBD2. Losses at the gene ends were 4 bases for V and 3 bases for J; bases not matched to a gene: 2. This CDR3 region has 17 residues. CDR1 and CDR2 from the germline V gene are MNHNS and SASEGT. CDR3 nucleotide sequence: TGTGCCAGCAGTGGACTAGCGGGAGGGAGTGGGGCCAACGTCCTGACTTTC. It encodes CASSGLAGGSGANVLTF.

V gene TRBV7-9 combines with J gene TRBJ2-1; D remains ambiguous. The CDR3 runs 12 residues. The germline gives CDR1 SEHNR, CDR2 FQNEAQ (reference sequence). The germline V and J ends were trimmed by 3 bases and 2 bases, with 2 bases remaining between them. The CDR3 spells CASSFPYNEQFF. The CDR3 nucleotides are TGTGCCAGCAGCTTCCCCTACAATGAGCAGTTCTTC.

The DNA for the CDR3 is TGTGCCAGCAGGACAAGAGCCGGGACAGAGAACACTGAAGCTTTCTTT. This translates into CASRTRAGTENTEAFF. J is TRBJ1-1 and V is TRBV11-2; 7 nucleotides match TRBD1. V was clipped by 6 bases and J by 1 base; unmatched bases: 11. CDR3 size: 16 residues. The germline V gene encodes CDR1 SGHAT and CDR2 FQNNGV.

The chain couples TRBV7-9 to TRBJ1-1; TRBD1 might be the D (5 bases). This CDR3 has 14 residues. V lost 3 bases and J lost 6, with 14 bases in between. Germline assignment: CDR1 SEHNR and CDR2 FQNEAQ (reference sequence). CDR3 loop: CASSLEVLGAEAFF. CDR3 nucleotide sequence: TGTGCCAGCAGCTTGGAGGTCCTAGGGGCTGAAGCTTTCTTT.

V is TRBV18 and J is TRBJ1-3; D might be TRBD1 (6 bases). Looked up from germline, CDR1 is KGHSH and CDR2 is LQKENI. The CDR3 covers 18 residues. With 6 bases removed from V and 4 bases from J, the gap between germline ends came to 25 bases. The CDR3: CASSPPGGGPKEGNTIYF. The CDR3 DNA sequence: TGTGCCAGCTCGCCTCCTGGAGGGGGACCAAAAGAAGGAAACACCATATATTTT.

The rearrangement links TRBV9 to TRBJ1-2; D possibly corresponds to TRBD1 (5 bases). The CDR3 totals 16 residues. Trimming removed 0 bases from V and 5 bases from J, with 17 bases in between. Germline loops: CDR1 SGDLS, CDR2 YYNGEE. CDR3 in DNA: TGTGCCAGCAGCGTAGTGTTGGGGGGACCGACTTATGGCTACACCTTC. It codes for CASSVVLGGPTYGYTF.

The chain is built from TRBV10-3 and TRBJ2-3, with D possibly called TRBD1 or TRBD2 (5 bases each). This CDR3 has 15 residues. V was trimmed by 3 bases and J by 0 bases, leaving 10 bases between them. Germline V gene lookup returns CDR1 ENHRY and CDR2 SYGVKD. CDR3 bases: TGTGCCATCAGTGATACGGGGCTGAGCACAGATACGCAGTATTTT. It encodes CAISDTGLSTDTQYF.

This chain joins TRBV29-1 and TRBJ2-1; D not certain. The CDR3 totals 12 residues. V dropped 4 bases and J dropped 4 bases, with 8 bases sitting between them. CDR1 SQVTM and CDR2 ANQGSEA come from the germline V gene. CDR3 sequence reads: CSVAGYYNEQFF. The CDR3 bases are TGCAGCGTTGCTGGGTATTACAATGAGCAGTTCTTC.

This clone was picked up one time. The CDR3: CSVEDGGGGSYNEQFF. Here the CDR3 DNA reads TGCAGCGTTGAAGATGGGGGAGGGGGCTCCTACAATGAGCAGTTCTTC. The chain recombines TRBV29-1 with TRBJ2-1, with D perhaps matching TRBD2 (7 bases). This CDR3 has 16 amino acids. CDR1 is SQVTM and CDR2 is ANQGSEA in the germline V gene. V lost 0 bases, J lost 0 bases, and 12 bases lay in between.

V gene TRBV3-1 (or the pseudogene TRBV3-2) combines with J gene TRBJ2-5, with 11 positions matching TRBD2. Germline V gives CDR1 LGHDT, CDR2 YNNKEL (reference sequence). CDR3 length: 15 amino acids. Losses at the gene ends were 8 bases for V and 5 bases for J; bases not matched to a gene: 10. CDR3 region: CASCARVAGGETQYF. In DNA, the CDR3 is TGTGCCAGCTGCGCAAGAGTAGCGGGAGGGGAGACCCAGTACTTC.

This sequence joins TRBV10-2 and TRBJ1-2; 8 bases line up with TRBD1. The CDR3 runs to 14 residues. After removal of 5 bases from V and 7 bases from J, the junction contained 9 bases not matched to a gene. The germline gives CDR1 WSHSY, CDR2 SAAADI. CDR3 bases: TGCGCCAGCAGTACACATCAGGGGGCGCGTGGCTACACCTTC. Translated: CASSTHQGARGYTF.

V usage is TRBV5-6 and J usage is TRBJ2-7, with TRBD2 matching over 15 bases. The ends lost 4 bases at V and 3 bases at J; junction bases unmatched: 5. Germline V CDR1 and CDR2: SGHDT, YYEEEE. The CDR3 runs to 16 residues. The CDR3 region is CASSPGLAGGRYEQYF. CDR3 DNA: TGTGCCAGCAGCCCCGGACTAGCGGGGGGGCGCTACGAGCAGTACTTC.

This sequence joins TRBV5-4 and TRBJ2-1; 8 bases are shared with TRBD2. Losses at the gene ends were 4 bases for V and 0 bases for J; bases not matched to a gene: 15. CDR1 SGHNT and CDR2 YYREEE come from the germline V gene (reference sequence). The CDR3 has 19 amino acids. The CDR3 loop reads CASSPGLAGQWSSYNEQFF. The CDR3 coding sequence is TGTGCCAGCAGCCCCGGGCTAGCGGGCCAGTGGAGCTCCTACAATGAGCAGTTCTTC.

V is TRBV6-1 and J is TRBJ2-7; D not certain. Per germline, CDR1 MNHNS and CDR2 SASEGT. The CDR3 sequence is 16 residues long. Trimming removed 0 bases at V and 4 bases at J, with 16 bases between. As DNA, the CDR3 is TGTGCCAGCAGTGAAGCCGCGGCCCAGGCCCCTTACGAGCAGTACTTC. This gives the protein CASSEAAAQAPYEQYF.

V gene TRBV27 combines with J gene TRBJ2-7; 11 positions match TRBD1. The germline CDR1 and CDR2 sequences are MNHEY and SMNVEV (reference sequence). The CDR3 covers 16 residues. The V segment lost 5 bases and the J segment 7 bases; nucleotides outside the gene matches: 13. DNA for the CDR3: TGTGCCAGCAGTCCCTACCTCGGACAGGGGGCGCGTGAGCAGTACTTC. Translated, it gives CASSPYLGQGAREQYF.

The gene calls are TRBV5-1 and TRBJ1-4; 8 bases are a match to TRBD1. CDR1 and CDR2 from the germline V gene are SGHRS and YFSETQ. This CDR3 comprises 14 residues. The V segment lost 4 bases and the J segment 3 bases; nucleotides outside the gene matches: 2. The CDR3 region is CASSRDRPNEKLFF. The CDR3 bases are TGCGCCAGCAGCCGGGACAGGCCTAATGAAAAACTGTTTTTT. Full variable domain (remainder filled in from reference TRBV5-1 and TRBJ1-4): KAGVTQTPRYLIKTRGQQVTLSCSPISGHRSVSWYQQTPGQGLQFLFEYFSETQRNKGNFPGRFSGRQFSNSRSEMNVSTLELGDSALYLCASSRDRPNEKLFFGSGTQLSVL.